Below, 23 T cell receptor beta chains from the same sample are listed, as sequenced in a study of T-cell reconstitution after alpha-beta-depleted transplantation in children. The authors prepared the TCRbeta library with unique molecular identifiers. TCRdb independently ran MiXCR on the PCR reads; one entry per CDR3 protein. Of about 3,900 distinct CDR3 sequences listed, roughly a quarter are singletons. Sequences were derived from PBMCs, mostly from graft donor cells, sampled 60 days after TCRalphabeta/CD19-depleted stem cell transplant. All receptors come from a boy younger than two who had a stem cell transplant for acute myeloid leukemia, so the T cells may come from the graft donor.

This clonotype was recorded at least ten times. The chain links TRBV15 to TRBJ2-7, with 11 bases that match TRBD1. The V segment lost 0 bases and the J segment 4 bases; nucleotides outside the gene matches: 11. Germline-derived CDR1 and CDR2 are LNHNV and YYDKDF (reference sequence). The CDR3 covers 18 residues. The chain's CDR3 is CATSRDCGPGTGGYEQYV. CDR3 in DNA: TGTGCCACCAGCAGAGATTGCGGACCCGGGACAGGGGGTTACGAGCAGTACGTC.

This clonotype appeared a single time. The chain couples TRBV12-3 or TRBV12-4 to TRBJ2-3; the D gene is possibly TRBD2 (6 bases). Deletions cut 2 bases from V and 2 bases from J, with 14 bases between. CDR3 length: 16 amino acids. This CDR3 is CASSLYYGGNTDTQYF. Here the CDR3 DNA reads TGTGCCAGCAGTTTATATTACGGGGGAAACACAGATACGCAGTATTTT.

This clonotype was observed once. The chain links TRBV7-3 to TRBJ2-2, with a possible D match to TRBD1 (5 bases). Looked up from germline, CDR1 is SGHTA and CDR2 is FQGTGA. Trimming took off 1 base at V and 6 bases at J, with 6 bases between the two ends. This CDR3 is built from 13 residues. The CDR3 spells CASSLIRAGELFF. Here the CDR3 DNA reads TGTGCCAGCAGCTTAATCAGGGCCGGGGAGCTGTTTTTT. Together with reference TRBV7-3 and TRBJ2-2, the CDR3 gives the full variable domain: GAGVSQTPSNKVTEKGKYVELRCDPISGHTALYWYRQSLGQGPEFLIYFQGTGAADDSGLPNDRFFAVRPEGSVSTLKIQRTERGDSAVYLCASSLIRAGELFFGEGSRLTVL.

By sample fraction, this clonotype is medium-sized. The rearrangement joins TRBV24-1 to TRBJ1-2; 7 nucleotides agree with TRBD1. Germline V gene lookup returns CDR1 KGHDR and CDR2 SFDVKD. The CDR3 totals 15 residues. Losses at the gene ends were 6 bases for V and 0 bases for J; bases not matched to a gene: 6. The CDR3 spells CATSTATGTNYGYTF. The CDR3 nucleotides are TGTGCCACCAGTACAGCGACAGGGACTAACTATGGCTACACCTTC.

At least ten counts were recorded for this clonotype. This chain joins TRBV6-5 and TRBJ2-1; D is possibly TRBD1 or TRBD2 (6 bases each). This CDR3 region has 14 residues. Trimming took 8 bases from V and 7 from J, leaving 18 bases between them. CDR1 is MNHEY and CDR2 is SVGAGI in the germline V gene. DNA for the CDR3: TGTGCCAGCGAAGGGGGGCGGAGGGAGAATGAGCAGTTCTTC. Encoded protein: CASEGGRRENEQFF.

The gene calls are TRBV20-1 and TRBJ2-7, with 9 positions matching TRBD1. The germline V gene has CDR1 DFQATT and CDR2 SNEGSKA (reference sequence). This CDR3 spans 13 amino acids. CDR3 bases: TGCAGCTTCTGGGGGGGACAGGGATACGAGCAGTACTTC. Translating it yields CSFWGGQGYEQYF.

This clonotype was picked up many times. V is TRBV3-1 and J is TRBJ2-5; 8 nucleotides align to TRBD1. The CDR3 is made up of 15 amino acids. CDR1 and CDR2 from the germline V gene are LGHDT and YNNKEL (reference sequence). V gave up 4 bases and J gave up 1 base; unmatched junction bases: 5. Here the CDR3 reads CASSRVGQGQETQYF. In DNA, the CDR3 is TGTGCCAGCAGCCGCGTCGGACAGGGCCAAGAGACCCAGTACTTC.

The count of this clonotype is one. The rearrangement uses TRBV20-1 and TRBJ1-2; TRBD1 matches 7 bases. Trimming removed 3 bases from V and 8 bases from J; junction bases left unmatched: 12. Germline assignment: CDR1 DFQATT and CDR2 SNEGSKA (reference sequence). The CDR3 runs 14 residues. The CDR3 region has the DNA TGCAGTGCTAGTTATTGGGGACAGAATGCAGGCTACACCTTC. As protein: CSASYWGQNAGYTF.

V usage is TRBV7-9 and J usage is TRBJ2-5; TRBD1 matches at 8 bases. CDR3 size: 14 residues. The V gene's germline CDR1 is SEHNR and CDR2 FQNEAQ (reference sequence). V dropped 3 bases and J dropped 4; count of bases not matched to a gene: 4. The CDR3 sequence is CASSLGRGLETQYF. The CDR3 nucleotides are TGTGCCAGCAGCTTGGGCAGGGGGCTAGAGACCCAGTACTTC.

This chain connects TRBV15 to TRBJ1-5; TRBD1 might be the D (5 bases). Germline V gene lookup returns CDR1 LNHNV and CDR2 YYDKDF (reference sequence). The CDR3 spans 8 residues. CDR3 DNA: TGTTTGATCTTGGGGGAGCATTTT. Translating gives CLILGEHF.

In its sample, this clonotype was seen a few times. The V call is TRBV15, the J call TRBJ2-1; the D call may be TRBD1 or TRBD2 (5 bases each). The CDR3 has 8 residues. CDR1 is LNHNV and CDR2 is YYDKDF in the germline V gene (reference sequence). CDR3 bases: TGTAAGCTCTTGGGGGAGTTCTTC. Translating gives CKLLGEFF.

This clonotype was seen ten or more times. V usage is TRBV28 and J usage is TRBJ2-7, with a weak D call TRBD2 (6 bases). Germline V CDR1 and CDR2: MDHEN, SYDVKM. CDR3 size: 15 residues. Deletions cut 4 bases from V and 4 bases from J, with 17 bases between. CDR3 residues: CASSSHGAGSYEQYV. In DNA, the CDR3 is TGTGCCAGCAGTTCCCACGGTGCGGGGTCGTACGAGCAGTACGTC.

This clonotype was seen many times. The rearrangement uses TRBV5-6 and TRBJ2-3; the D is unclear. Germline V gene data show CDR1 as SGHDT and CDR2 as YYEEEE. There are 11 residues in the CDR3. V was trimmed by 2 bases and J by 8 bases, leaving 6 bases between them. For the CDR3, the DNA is TGTGCCAGCAGCTTCGCTGGTACGCAGTATTTT. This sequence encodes CASSFAGTQYF.

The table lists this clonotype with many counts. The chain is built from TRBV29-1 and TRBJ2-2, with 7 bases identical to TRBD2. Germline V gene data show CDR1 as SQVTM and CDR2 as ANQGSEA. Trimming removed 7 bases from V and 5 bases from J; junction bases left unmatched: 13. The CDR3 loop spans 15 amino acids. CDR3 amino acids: CSGGERWGGTGELFF. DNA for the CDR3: TGCAGCGGGGGCGAACGCTGGGGGGGGACCGGGGAGCTGTTTTTT.

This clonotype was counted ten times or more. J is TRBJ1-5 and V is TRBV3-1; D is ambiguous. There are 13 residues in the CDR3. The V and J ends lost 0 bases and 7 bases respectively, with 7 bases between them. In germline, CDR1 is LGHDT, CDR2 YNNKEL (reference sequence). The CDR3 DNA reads TGTGCCAGCAGCCAAGATGCGGCCCAGCCCCAGCATTTT. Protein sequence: CASSQDAAQPQHF.

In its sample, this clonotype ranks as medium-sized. For the CDR3, the DNA is TGTGCCAGCAGCCCCGGTTCGCGGGGGCAAGAGACCCAGTACTTC. It specifies CASSPGSRGQETQYF. The chain joins TRBV7-2 to TRBJ2-5; 7 nucleotides agree with TRBD2. Per the germline V gene, CDR1 is SGHTA and CDR2 is FQGNSA. With V trimmed by 5 bases and J by 2 bases, 8 bases remained unmatched. The CDR3 sequence is 15 residues long.

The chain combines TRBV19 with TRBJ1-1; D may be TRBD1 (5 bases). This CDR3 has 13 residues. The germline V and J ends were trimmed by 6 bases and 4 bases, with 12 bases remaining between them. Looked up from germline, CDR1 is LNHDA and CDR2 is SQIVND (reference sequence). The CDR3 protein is CASREGAPTEAFF. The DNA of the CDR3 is TGTGCCAGTAGAGAAGGGGCTCCCACTGAAGCTTTCTTT. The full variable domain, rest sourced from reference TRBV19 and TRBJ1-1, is DGGITQSPKYLFRKEGQNVTLSCEQNLNHDAMYWYRQDPGQGLRLIYYSQIVNDFQKGDIAEGYSVSREKKESFPLTVTSAQKNPTAFYLCASREGAPTEAFFGQGTRLTVV.

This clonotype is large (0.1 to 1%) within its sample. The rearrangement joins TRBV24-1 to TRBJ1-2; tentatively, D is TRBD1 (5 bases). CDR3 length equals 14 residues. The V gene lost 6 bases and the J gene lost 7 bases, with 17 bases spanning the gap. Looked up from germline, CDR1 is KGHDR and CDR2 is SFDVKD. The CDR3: CATSPGGGVGGYTF. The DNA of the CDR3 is TGTGCCACCAGTCCAGGCGGGGGGGTTGGTGGCTACACCTTC.

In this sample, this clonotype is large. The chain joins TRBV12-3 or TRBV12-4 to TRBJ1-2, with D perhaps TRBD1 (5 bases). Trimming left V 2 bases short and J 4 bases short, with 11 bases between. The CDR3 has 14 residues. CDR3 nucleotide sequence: TGTGCCAGCAGTTTAACCCAGGGCAGCTATGGCTACACCTTC. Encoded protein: CASSLTQGSYGYTF.

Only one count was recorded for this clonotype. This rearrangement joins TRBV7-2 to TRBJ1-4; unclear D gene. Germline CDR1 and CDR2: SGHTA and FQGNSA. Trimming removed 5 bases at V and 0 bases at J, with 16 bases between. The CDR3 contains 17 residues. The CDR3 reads CASSRHSALTTNEKLFF. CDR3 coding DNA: TGTGCCAGCAGCCGCCATTCCGCACTTACAACTAATGAAAAACTGTTTTTT.

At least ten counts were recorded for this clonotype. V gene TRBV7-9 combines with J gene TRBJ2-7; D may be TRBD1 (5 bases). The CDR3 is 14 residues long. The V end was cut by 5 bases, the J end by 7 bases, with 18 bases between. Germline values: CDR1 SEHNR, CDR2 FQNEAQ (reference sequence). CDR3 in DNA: TGTGCCAGCAGCCCGACAGTACGGCCTCTAGAGCAGTACTTC. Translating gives CASSPTVRPLEQYF.

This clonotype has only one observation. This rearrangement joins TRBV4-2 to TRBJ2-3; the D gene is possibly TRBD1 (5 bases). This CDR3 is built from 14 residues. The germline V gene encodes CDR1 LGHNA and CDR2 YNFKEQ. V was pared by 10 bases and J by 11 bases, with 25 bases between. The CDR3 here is CAMSLGLPDSEQYF. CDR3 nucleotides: TGTGCCATGAGCCTGGGGCTCCCGGATTCTGAGCAGTATTTT.

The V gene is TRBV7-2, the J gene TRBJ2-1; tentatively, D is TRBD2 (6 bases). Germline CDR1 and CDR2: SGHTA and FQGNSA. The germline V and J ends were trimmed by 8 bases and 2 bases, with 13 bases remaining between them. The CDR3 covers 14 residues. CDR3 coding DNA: TGTGCCAGCGGACTTAGCGGTCCCTACAATGAGCAGTTCTTC. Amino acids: CASGLSGPYNEQFF.